This T cell receptor (beta chain) was identified during a study of beta chain features in type 1 diabetes (dated by TCRdb to the late 2010s). Background on the whole study: No differences in mean age, gender distribution, total cell number or subset yield were found between patients and healthy donors. In the study, TCRB repertoires of sorted circulating CD4+ T cell subsets from recently diagnosed type 1 diabetes patients were compared with those of matched healthy donors. A total of under 140,000,000 sorted cells were examined across all samples, and the number of cells per subset was strongly correlated with RNA yield. Naive and central memory subsets were obtained from all 30 or so donors, but regulatory and stem cell-like memory subsets were isolated from only 8 patients and 8 healthy donors. Here is what the overall study found, with its caveats: A moderate but significant shortening of TCRB CDR3 length was observed in type 1 diabetes patients in all four CD4+ subsets. Only small numbers of individuals were included in the HLA sub-analyses, which left unresolved whether HLA type had any influence on TCRB rearrangement. PCR may preferentially amplify shorter templates, but because patient and control samples were amplified and corrected together, any resulting skew would affect both groups equally. Naive, central memory and regulatory TCRB repertoires appeared to be more similar among patients than among healthy donors. At VDJ recombination sites, patients with type 1 diabetes made fewer insertions and deleted more nucleotides, a pattern implying thymic rearrangement abnormalities. Because cDNA rather than genomic DNA was sequenced, highly expressing activated cells could have been over-represented, although no difference in activation and CD3 levels was found between groups.

A single peripheral blood draw of around 100 mL on average was collected from each donor into heparinised tubes. Using a panel that included CD45RO, CCR7, CD25, CD127, CD95 and CD27, naive, central memory, regulatory and stem cell-like memory CD4+ T cells were sorted on a BD FACSAria II. A purity above 95% was achieved for all sorted populations. PBMCs were isolated immediately by Lymphoprep density gradient centrifugation and stained directly without culture. Samples were stained and sorted in pairs, with one healthy donor and one patient per experiment, so that batch effects were minimized. This clone was counted a few times. Its specific antigen is unknown. Nothing much larger sits one base from this clone, and base qualities are not available. The entire amount of isolated RNA was reverse transcribed using the High Capacity cDNA Reverse Transcription Kit, so the sequenced TCRB transcripts were expressed ones. Naive, central memory and regulatory T cell samples underwent deep immunoSEQ sequencing, averaging about 3.5 million total reads per sample. Sorted cells were lysed in RLT buffer and RNA was extracted with DNase-treated RNeasy Micro or Mini kits, depending on cell number. To prevent cross-contamination, every cell subset was processed on its own, while patient and healthy donor samples were processed together. Using the immunoSEQ multiplex PCR, TCRB sequences were amplified from cDNA into 87-bp fragments spanning the CDR3 region. The amplicons were sequenced using the Illumina HiSeq platform. In the paper's pipeline: Synthetic template baselines were used to correct PCR bias computationally, reads within Hamming distance 2 were collapsed, and singletons that could not be merged were discarded. Reads were aligned against IMGT so that V, D and J genes, CDR3 length and insertions or deletions at six rearrangement sites could be assigned. Within each subset, clonotype counts were normalized to sorted cell number, after which true diversity and Gini coefficients were computed with the tcR R package. The overlap coefficient, calculated on TCRB nucleotide sequences, was used to quantify repertoire sharing. Out-of-frame TCRB sequences from naive cells were analyzed to stand in for the pre-selection repertoire. TCRdb limited this immuneACCESS table to in-frame rearrangements with V and J called. A share of clones is missing; checked studies link under half to unresolved V genes, and the rest is unexplained. The DNA gave D and trimming, while V, J and clone size come from that table. Recorded for this sample are under 800,000 clones; roughly a sixth of them occurred a single time. The ten largest account for 0.07% to 0.095% of the sample.

This sequence was found in a man aged 18-30 years in good health. Material for sequencing was naive CD4+ T cells from blood. This specimen's cell subset or site label, per the study, means: true naive CD4+ T cells.

Here the CDR3 is given as CASSLGLFEQYF. Here is the DNA: TGTGCCAGCAGCTTAGGCCTTTTCGAGCAGTACTTC. The chain is made from TRBV13 and TRBJ2-7, with the D segment identity uncertain. Including cysteine and phenylalanine, the CDR3 has 12 amino acids. Kept here is only the CDR3 DNA, which spans 36 bases and is read in frame from base 1. From a lookup of the germline V gene (reference sequence), CDR1 and CDR2 are PRHDT and FYEKMQ. V sheds 0 bases and J sheds 6 bases, leaving 6 bases between their ends.